These 4 T cell receptor beta chains originate from one sample sequenced in a study of tumor-infiltrating lymphocytes in primary liver carcinoma. A primer matching the constant region was used to make TCR beta cDNA from approximately 500 ng of total RNA. It was through three nested multiplex PCR rounds of slightly modified ARM-PCR that TCR beta libraries arose. TRBV1-TRBV30 forward and Cbeta reverse primers drove the first two roughly 10-cycle rounds. MiXCR, applied by TCRdb to the multiplex PCR reads, yields one record per CDR3 protein. The sample carries about 60,000 distinct CDR3 sequences, about 71% recorded once. RNA and DNA were co-extracted from approximately 20-30 mg of unsorted bulk tissue. Sequenced input: liver tumor tissue from sampling region 4. The subset is: tumor region T4, right-lateral pole. The receptor source for this set is a man aged 40-49 years with primary liver carcinoma and hepatitis B virus infection.

With regard to this clonotype: The conserved phenylalanine or tryptophan is not found at the CDR3 terminus, so this likely reflects a read error. The limits of the CDR3 on the DNA are not certain, so only TCRdb's listed CDR3 is given. The J gene is TRBJ1-1, the V gene TRBV6-5; TRBD1 is taken as the D call from the table, unchecked against the DNA. The CDR3 is 14 amino acids in total, end residues counted. CDR1 is MNHEY and CDR2 is SVGAGI in the germline V gene. The CDR3: CASSVTGKDTEALL.

With regard to this clonotype: One junction end does not reproduce the germline sequence, and a read error may be involved. The rearrangement uses TRBV4-2 and TRBJ2-7, with D perhaps being TRBD1 or TRBD2 (5 bases each). This CDR3 is built from 15 residues. Germline V gives CDR1 LGHNA, CDR2 YNFKEQ. In DNA, the CDR3 is TGTGGCAGCAGCCAAGATAAGGGGAGCGGCTACGAGGAGTACTTC. Amino acids: CGSSQDKGSGYEEYF.

In this sample, this clonotype turned up many times. The chain has TRBV11-1 and TRBJ2-1; TRBD2 agrees at 11 bases. Trimming took 5 bases from V and 6 from J; bases not matched to a gene: 21. Germline CDR1 reads SGHAT; CDR2 reads FQDESV (reference sequence). The length of the CDR3 is 20 residues. CDR3 nucleotide sequence: TGTGCCAGCAGCATAGGAAAGACTAGCGGGGCCTCACGGTTCGGCAATGAGCAGTTCTTC. It yields the protein CASSIGKTSGASRFGNEQFF.

As regards this clonotype: One end of the junction is discordant with germline, which a read error may explain. The chain uses TRBV2 and TRBJ2-1, with 8 bases fitting TRBD1. The germline V gene has CDR1 SNHLY and CDR2 FYNNEI. The CDR3 is 12 residues long. The CDR3 sequence: CASSTGEDKQLF. CDR3 sequence (DNA): TGTGCCAGTTCGACAGGGGAGGATAAGCAGCTCTTC.